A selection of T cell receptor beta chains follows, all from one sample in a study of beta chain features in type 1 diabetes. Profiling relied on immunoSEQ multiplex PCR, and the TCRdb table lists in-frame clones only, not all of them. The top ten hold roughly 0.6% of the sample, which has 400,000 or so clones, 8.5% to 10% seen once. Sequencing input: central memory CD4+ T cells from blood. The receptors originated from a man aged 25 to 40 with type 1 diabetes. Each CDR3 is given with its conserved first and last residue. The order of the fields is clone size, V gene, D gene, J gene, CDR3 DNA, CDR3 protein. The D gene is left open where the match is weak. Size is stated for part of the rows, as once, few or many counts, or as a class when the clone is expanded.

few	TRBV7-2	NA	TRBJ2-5	TGTGCCAGCAGCCCCGAACCCGTGGAGACCCAGTACTTC	CASSPEPVETQYF
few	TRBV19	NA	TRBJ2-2	TGTGCCAGTAGTATAGATCGGTGGGCGAGCGGGTTGAGTCCCGGGGAGCTGTTTTTT	CASSIDRWASGLSPGELFF
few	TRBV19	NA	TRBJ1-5	TGTGCCAGTAGTATAGGGTCCCGGGGGCAGCCCCAGCATTTT	CASSIGSRGQPQHF
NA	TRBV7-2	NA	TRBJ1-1	TGTGCCAGCAGCTTAGTTGGTGAAGCTTTCTTT	CASSLVGEAFF
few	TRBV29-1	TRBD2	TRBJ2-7	TGCAGCGTTGCTCCCGGGGGGGTCGGCTACGAGCAGTACTTC	CSVAPGGVGYEQYF
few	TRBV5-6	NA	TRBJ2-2	TGTGCCAGCAGCTTCGGTCTAGCCGACACCGGGGAGCTGTTTTTT	CASSFGLADTGELFF
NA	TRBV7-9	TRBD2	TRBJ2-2	TGTGCCAGCAGCCCACTAGCGGGAGGACCCAACACCGGGGAGCTGTTTTTT	CASSPLAGGPNTGELFF
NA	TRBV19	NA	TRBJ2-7	TGTGCCAGTAGTATACGACATACGAACTCCTACGAGCAGTACTTC	CASSIRHTNSYEQYF
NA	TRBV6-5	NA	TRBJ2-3	TGTGCCAGCAGTTACCTAGACAGGGAGGAATCAGATACGCAGTATTTT	CASSYLDREESDTQYF
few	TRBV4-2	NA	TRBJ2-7	TGTGCCAGCAGCCTAGGCGGGACGTTAGACTCCTACGAGCAGTACTTC	CASSLGGTLDSYEQYF
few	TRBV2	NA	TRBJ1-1	TGTGCCACCGGAGGGGGGGCGCTGAGAACTGAAGCTTTCTTT	CATGGGALRTEAFF
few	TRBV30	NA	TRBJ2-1	TGTGCCTGGGCCGGAGGCAATGAGCAGTTCTTC	CAWAGGNEQFF
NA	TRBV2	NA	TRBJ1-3	TGTGCCAGCAGTGTTGGGGTGTCCTCTGGAAACACCATATATTTT	CASSVGVSSGNTIYF
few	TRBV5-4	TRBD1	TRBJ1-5	TGTGCCAGCAGCCTCGGGACAGGGGGGCAGCCCCAGCATTTT	CASSLGTGGQPQHF
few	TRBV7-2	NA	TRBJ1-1	TGTGCCAGCAGCTCGCCCCCCAGGGTGAACACTGAAGCTTTCTTT	CASSSPPRVNTEAFF
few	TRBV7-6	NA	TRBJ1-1	TGTGCCAGCAGCTTAGCCCCAGGCGAGGGAAACACTGAAGCTTTCTTT	CASSLAPGEGNTEAFF
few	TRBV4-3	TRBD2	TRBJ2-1	TGCGCCAGCAGCCAAACTAGCGGGACGTACAATGAGCAGTTCTTC	CASSQTSGTYNEQFF
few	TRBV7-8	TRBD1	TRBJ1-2	TGTGCCAGCAGCTCACAGGGGTATGGCTACACCTTC	CASSSQGYGYTF
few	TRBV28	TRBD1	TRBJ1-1	TGTGCCAGCAGCCTCTTCCAGGGGGCTGGGAACACTGAAGCTTTCTTT	CASSLFQGAGNTEAFF
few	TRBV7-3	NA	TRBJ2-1	TGTGCCAGCAGCTCTCGACCGAGTAACAATGAGCAGTTCTTC	CASSSRPSNNEQFF
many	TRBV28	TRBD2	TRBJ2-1	TGTGCCAGCAGTTTACTAGCGGGGGGGTTGGAGCAGTTCTTC	CASSLLAGGLEQFF
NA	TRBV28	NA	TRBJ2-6	TGTGCCAGTTATAGCTCTGGGGCCAACGTCCTGACTTTC	CASYSSGANVLTF
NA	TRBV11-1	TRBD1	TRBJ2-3	TGTGCCAGCAGCCATGGACAGGGACGCACAGATACGCAGTATTTT	CASSHGQGRTDTQYF
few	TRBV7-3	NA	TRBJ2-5	TGTGCCAGTGGATGGTACCAAGAGACCCAGTACTTC	CASGWYQETQYF
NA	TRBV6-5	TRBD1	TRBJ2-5	TGTGCCAGCAGTTGGGACAGGGCAGAGACCCAGTACTTC	CASSWDRAETQYF
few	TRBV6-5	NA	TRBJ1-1	TGTGCCAGCAGTTACTCGAGGCAGCAGAACACTGAAGCTTTCTTT	CASSYSRQQNTEAFF
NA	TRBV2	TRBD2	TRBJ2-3	TGTGCCAGCAGAAGACTAGCGGGAGTCACAGATACGCAGTATTTT	CASRRLAGVTDTQYF
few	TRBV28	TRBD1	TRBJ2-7	TGTGCCAGCAGTTTCCGACAGGGCGAGCAGTACTTC	CASSFRQGEQYF
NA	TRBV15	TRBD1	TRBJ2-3	TGTGCCACCAGCAGAGACCCGGGACAGCTATCAGATACGCAGTATTTT	CATSRDPGQLSDTQYF
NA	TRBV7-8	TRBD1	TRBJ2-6	TGTGCCAGCAGCTTCACAGGGGGCGCTGGGGCCAACGTCCTGACTTTC	CASSFTGGAGANVLTF
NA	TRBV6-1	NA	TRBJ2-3	TGTGCCAGCAGCCCCAAAGGTCATAGCGGCGATACGCAGTATTTT	CASSPKGHSGDTQYF
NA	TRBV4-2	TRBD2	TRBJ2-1	TGTGCCAGCAGCCCGGGGACTAGCGGGAGGGTTTTGGAGCAGTTCTTC	CASSPGTSGRVLEQFF
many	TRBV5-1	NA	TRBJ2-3	TGCGCCAGCAGCTTCCAGACCCCTCAGGGGCAGTATTTT	CASSFQTPQGQYF
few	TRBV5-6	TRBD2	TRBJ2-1	TGTGCCAGCAGCAGCGGGACTAGATACAATGAGCAGTTCTTC	CASSSGTRYNEQFF
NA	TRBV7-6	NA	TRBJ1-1	TGTGCCAGCAGCCTCCAACAGGGAGTGAGCACTGAAGCTTTCTTT	CASSLQQGVSTEAFF
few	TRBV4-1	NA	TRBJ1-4	TGCGCCAGCAGTCCTTCGAGGGCGAGGGGAGGGAGTGAAAAACTGTTTTTT	CASSPSRARGGSEKLFF
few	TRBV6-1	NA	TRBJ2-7	TGTGCCAGCATTCTAGCTACCGGGGGTGGCGAGCAGTACTTC	CASILATGGGEQYF
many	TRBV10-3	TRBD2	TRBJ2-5	TGTGCCATCGGCGGGAGTACACAAGAGACCCAGTACTTC	CAIGGSTQETQYF
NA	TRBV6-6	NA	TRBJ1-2	TGTGCCAGCACCGCGACAACTAACTATGGCTACACCTTC	CASTATTNYGYTF
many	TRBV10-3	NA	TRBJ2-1	TGTGCCATCAGGGACCCCTCCTACAATGAGCAGTTCTTC	CAIRDPSYNEQFF